Here is one T cell receptor (beta chain) with its context. Produced via immunoSEQ multiplex PCR; TCRdb's table is partial and in-frame only. The sample has 1.4 million to 1.5 million clones, about 96% seen once; the top ten hold 0.95% to 1.5%. The data originate from a study of shared clonotypes between healthy human individuals. For the study at large: A donor's plate count was three for CD4 naive and three for CD4 memory; CD8 naive had two and CD8 memory one.

CDR1 and CDR2 from the germline V gene are SGDLS and YYNGEE. The CDR3 loop spans 14 amino acids. V was pared by 1 base and J by 2 bases, with 7 bases between. The rearrangement links TRBV9 to TRBJ2-1; no definite D call. Sequenced input: naive CD4+ T cells sorted from blood. The subset was: CD45RA+ positively selected. This TCR was sampled from a man younger than 40 in good health. CDR3 coding DNA: TGTGCCAGCAGCGTACGCCCCACCTACAATGAGCAGTTCTTC. Its translation is CASSVRPTYNEQFF.